The entry below describes one T cell receptor beta chain. Its antigen is unidentified. Each CDR3 protein gets one entry in TCRdb, which reprocessed the 5' RACE reads and gives no DNA. This sample's table reports about 390,000 distinct CDR3 sequences. CDR3 length: 15 amino acids. This record belongs to a study of T cells expressing NK-cell markers. General study findings and limits: In roughly six donors, dominant CD3+CD56+NKG2C+ clonotypes ranked among the top 10 CD8+ clonotypes. No clear determination of HCMV specificity was made for expanded NKG2C+ T cell clones.

The sequence was obtained from a woman in her 50s in good health. The sequenced sample consisted of blood T cells: a sorted CD56 or NKG2C T cell subset, CD4+ or CD8+ T cells, or bulk PBMC T cells (not recorded which). The chain carries TRBV12-3 or TRBV12-4 and TRBJ2-1; checking the TCRdb D call of TRBD2 is not possible without DNA. CDR3 sequence reads: CASSGALAGSNEQFF.